Below, 19 T cell receptor beta chains from the same sample are listed, as sequenced in a study of regulatory T cells in long-lasting Graves disease. The time point is: newly diagnosed GD, antithyroid drugs for less than 3 months. PBMC RNA was the source of the TCR library. The TCR beta library used iRepertoire HTBI primers with Arm-PCR amplification of CDR3. TCRdb redid the calling of the multiplex PCR reads with MiXCR, one entry per CDR3 protein. The sample includes roughly 440,000 distinct CDR3 sequences, around 15% seen only once; the top ten take around a quarter. The same data also contributed to another study, on T cells in Graves' hyperthyroidism and ophthalmopathy.

Sequenced here: peripheral blood mononuclear cells (PBMCs), sampled at new diagnosis, from a patient treated with antithyroid drugs. Receptor source: a woman under 30 with Graves disease.

This clonotype was counted only a few times. The V call is TRBV12-3 or TRBV12-4, the J call TRBJ1-4; D is undetermined. The V gene lost 7 bases and the J gene lost 6 bases, with 0 bases spanning the gap. This CDR3 contains 9 residues. The DNA of the CDR3 is TGTGCCAGCAATGAAAAACTGTTTTTT. This sequence encodes CASNEKLFF.

This clonotype has a count of ten or more. The gene calls are TRBV20-1 and TRBJ2-5; 13 bases agree with TRBD2. CDR1 is DFQATT, CDR2 SNEGSKA, per germline (reference sequence). V was clipped by 6 bases and J by 7 bases; unmatched bases: 8. The CDR3 is 14 amino acids. DNA for the CDR3: TGCAGTGCCATACTAGCGGGAGGGGAGGGGACCCAGTACTTC. This codes for CSAILAGGEGTQYF.

This clonotype was observed many times. The V gene is TRBV12-3 or TRBV12-4, the J gene TRBJ2-3; D gene uncertain. There are 15 residues in the CDR3. Between the trimmed V and J ends, which lost 5 bases and 4 bases, there was a span of 16 bases. The CDR3 is CASSLHRQFSDTQYF. CDR3 in DNA: TGTGCCAGCAGTCTCCATCGTCAGTTCTCAGATACGCAGTATTTT.

In its sample, this clonotype was seen many times. The CDR3 protein is CATSGRPSYEQYF. In nucleotides, the CDR3 is TGTGCCACCAGTGGACGGCCTTCCTACGAGCAGTACTTC. The V call is TRBV24-1, the J call TRBJ2-7; D gene ambiguous. This CDR3 contains 13 residues. V lost 5 bases to trimming and J lost 1 base, with 8 bases between them. Per the germline V gene, CDR1 is KGHDR and CDR2 is SFDVKD.

There are a few counts of this clonotype. The genes are TRBV10-3 and TRBJ1-1; D gene ambiguous. Per the germline V gene, CDR1 is ENHRY and CDR2 is SYGVKD. The V and J ends lost 6 bases and 1 base respectively, with 9 bases between them. The CDR3 has 13 residues. The CDR3 here is CAIRPSQNTEAFF. CDR3 nucleotide sequence: TGTGCCATCAGACCAAGCCAGAACACTGAAGCTTTCTTT.

In this sample, this clonotype turned up many times. The chain employs TRBV30 and TRBJ1-1, with D uncertain. V was shortened by 3 bases and J by 5 bases, with 13 bases between the two germline ends. The CDR3 is made up of 13 amino acids. Germline V lookup: CDR1 GTSNPN, CDR2 SVGIG (reference sequence). The CDR3 DNA sequence: TGTGCCTGGAGCAAAGAGGGTCGGACTGAAGCTTTCTTT. Translation gives CAWSKEGRTEAFF. The full variable domain, completed using reference TRBV30 and TRBJ1-1, is SQTIHQWPATLVQPVGSPLSLECTVEGTSNPNLYWYRQAAGRGLQLLFYSVGIGQISSEVPQNLSASRPQDRQFILSSKKLLLSDSGFYLCAWSKEGRTEAFFGQGTRLTVV.

In this sample, this clonotype turned up many times. The chain uses TRBV6-5 and TRBJ2-1; 7 bases agree with TRBD1. Germline-derived CDR1 and CDR2 are MNHEY and SVGAGI. This CDR3 spans 14 amino acids. The J segment lost 6 bases and the V segment lost 4 bases, leaving 6 bases of the junction unmatched. The CDR3 is CASSSTGPSNEQFF. The CDR3 bases are TGTGCCAGCAGTTCGACAGGGCCCTCCAATGAGCAGTTCTTC.

The chain couples TRBV7-9 to TRBJ2-5; D gene ambiguous. The CDR3 sequence is 15 residues long. Germline lookup yields CDR1 SEHNR and CDR2 FQNEAQ (reference sequence). The ends were cut back, 6 bases at V and 1 base at J, with 15 bases in the middle. The CDR3 sequence is CASRHSNGPQETQYF. The CDR3 nucleotides are TGTGCCAGCAGACATTCTAACGGGCCCCAAGAGACCCAGTACTTC.

The chain couples TRBV2 to TRBJ2-6, with D possibly being TRBD2 (5 bases). The CDR3 is made up of 15 amino acids. Between the trimmed V and J ends, which lost 2 bases and 2 bases, there was a span of 7 bases. CDR1 SNHLY and CDR2 FYNNEI come from the germline V gene. In DNA form, the CDR3 reads TGTGCCAGCAGTGAAAAGCGGACTGGGGCCAACGTCCTGACTTTC. Encoded protein: CASSEKRTGANVLTF. Combining the CDR3 with reference TRBV2 and TRBJ2-6 gives the whole variable domain EPEVTQTPSHQVTQMGQEVILRCVPISNHLYFYWYRQILGQKVEFLVSFYNNEISEKSEIFDDQFSVERPDGSNFTLKIRSTKLEDSAMYFCASSEKRTGANVLTFGAGSRLTVL.

In this sample, this clonotype turned up many times. The rearrangement links TRBV2 to TRBJ1-4, with TRBD1 as a possible D gene (5 bases). Per germline, CDR1 SNHLY and CDR2 FYNNEI. V was cut by 6 bases and J by 10 bases, with 18 bases left in between. This CDR3 contains 14 residues. CDR3: CASSRINIGGKLFF. In DNA form, the CDR3 reads TGTGCCAGCAGCCGAATCAATATCGGGGGAAAACTGTTTTTT.

This clonotype was seen ten or more times. The chain recombines TRBV28 with TRBJ2-7; 7 nucleotides line up with TRBD1. From germline, CDR1 is MDHEN and CDR2 SYDVKM. J lost 7 bases, V lost 8 bases, and 14 bases had no gene match. The CDR3 length is 14 residues. The CDR3 region is CASFLSDRRGEQYF. The CDR3 DNA is TGTGCCAGCTTTTTGTCGGACAGGCGAGGAGAGCAGTACTTC.

This clonotype was detected ten times or more. The V gene is TRBV7-9, the J gene TRBJ2-7; 10 nucleotides match TRBD2. The CDR3 runs 14 residues. Germline trimming cut 6 bases from V and 3 bases from J; bases unmatched to any gene: 5. CDR1 and CDR2 from the germline V gene are SEHNR and FQNEAQ (reference sequence). The CDR3 DNA sequence: TGTGCCAGCAGAATGAGCGGGGGGGACTACGAGCAGTACTTC. It codes for CASRMSGGDYEQYF. The full variable domain, completed using reference TRBV7-9 and TRBJ2-7, is DTGVSQNPRHKITKRGQNVTFRCDPISEHNRLYWYRQTLGQGPEFLTYFQNEAQLEKSRLLSDRFSAERPKGSFSTLEIQRTEQGDSAMYLCASRMSGGDYEQYFGPGTRLTVT.

This clonotype was seen many times. The rearrangement uses TRBV5-1 and TRBJ2-7, with D maybe TRBD1 (5 bases). Germline V gene data show CDR1 as SGHRS and CDR2 as YFSETQ. Trimming pared 0 bases from V and 5 bases from J, leaving 12 bases between. CDR3 length: 14 residues. In DNA form, the CDR3 reads TGCGCCAGCAGCTTGGAGGGGCTAACTGACGAGCAGTACTTC. Its translation: CASSLEGLTDEQYF.

Concerning this clonotype: Being one base from a much bigger clone, this may be a read error. The chain combines TRBV6-1 with TRBJ1-1; TRBD1 agrees at 7 bases. This CDR3 comprises 16 residues. Looked up from germline, CDR1 is MNHNS and CDR2 is SASEGT. V was clipped by 6 bases and J by 4 bases; unmatched bases: 14. Written as DNA, the CDR3 is TGTGCCAGCAGGCCCTGGGCAGGGGGGGCAGTCACTGAAGCTTTCTTT. Translated, it gives CASRPWAGGAVTEAFF.

This clonotype was recorded many times. The chain has TRBV30 and TRBJ2-2; TRBD1 matches 7 bases. Losses at the gene ends were 3 bases for V and 0 bases for J; bases not matched to a gene: 10. This CDR3 region has 17 residues. The germline gives CDR1 GTSNPN, CDR2 SVGIG (reference sequence). Written as DNA, the CDR3 is TGTGCCTGGAGGGGAAGCCGACAGGGTACGAACACCGGGGAGCTGTTTTTT. Translated, it gives CAWRGSRQGTNTGELFF.

This clonotype was recorded at least ten times. The genes are TRBV29-1 and TRBJ1-3; D uncertain. V was clipped by 7 bases and J by 0 bases, with 13 bases between them. Germline V CDR1 and CDR2: SQVTM, ANQGSEA. CDR3 length: 14 residues. The CDR3 DNA is TGCAGCGGTTCGGACGGTTTCTCTGGAAACACCATATATTTT. This sequence encodes CSGSDGFSGNTIYF.

This clonotype was recorded many times. Here the CDR3 DNA reads TGCAGTGCTCTGGGACTAGTGGGTCCCTCCCCCTACTACGAGCAGTACTTC. Translated: CSALGLVGPSPYYEQYF. V is TRBV20-1 and J is TRBJ2-7; TRBD2 matches at 8 bases. Germline lookup yields CDR1 DFQATT and CDR2 SNEGSKA (reference sequence). This CDR3 has 17 amino acids. Unmatched junction bases numbered 18, after V lost 5 bases and J lost 3 bases.

Remarks on this clonotype: Being one base from a much bigger clone, this may be a read error. This sequence joins TRBV28 and TRBJ2-3; D gene ambiguous. This CDR3 is built from 12 residues. V lost 10 bases, J lost 5 bases, and 13 bases lay in between. CDR1 MDHEN and CDR2 SYDVKM come from the germline V gene. CDR3 sequence: CATNCRGDTQYF. CDR3 coding DNA: TGTGCCACTAACTGTCGTGGAGATACGCAGTATTTT. The full variable domain, its missing parts supplied by reference TRBV28 and TRBJ2-3, is DVKVTQSSRYLVKRTGEKVFLECVQDMDHENMFWYRQDPGLGLRLIYFSYDVKMKEKGDIPEGYSVSREKKERFSLILESASTNQTSMYLCATNCRGDTQYFGPGTRLTVL.

The table lists this clonotype with many counts. V and J are TRBV6-5 and TRBJ2-2; D unclear. The germline V gene has CDR1 MNHEY and CDR2 SVGAGI. Trimming took off 2 bases at V and 1 base at J, with 5 bases between the two ends. The CDR3 is made up of 14 amino acids. The CDR3 spells CASSYGKNTGELFF. CDR3 DNA: TGTGCCAGCAGTTACGGCAAGAACACCGGGGAGCTGTTTTTT.